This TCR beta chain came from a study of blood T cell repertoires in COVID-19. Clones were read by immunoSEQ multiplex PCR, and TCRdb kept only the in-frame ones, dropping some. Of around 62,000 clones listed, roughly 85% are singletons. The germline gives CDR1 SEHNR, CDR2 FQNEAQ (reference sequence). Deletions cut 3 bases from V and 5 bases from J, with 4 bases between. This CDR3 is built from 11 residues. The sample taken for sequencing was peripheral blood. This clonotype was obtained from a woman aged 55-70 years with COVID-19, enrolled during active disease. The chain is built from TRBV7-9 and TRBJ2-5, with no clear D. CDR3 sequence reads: CASSFPETQYF. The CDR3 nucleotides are TGTGCCAGCAGCTTCCCGGAGACCCAGTACTTC.